This note documents a single TCR beta chain sequence. This record belongs to a study of cytomegalovirus exposure and HLA in healthy donors. Some clones are missing from TCRdb's copy, which holds only in-frame ones; the method was immunoSEQ multiplex PCR. The repertoire holds 130,000 to 150,000 clones, with more than 80% as singletons. This CDR3 is built from 16 residues. Germline V gives CDR1 SNHLY, CDR2 FYNNEI. The V gene end was trimmed by 1 base and the J gene end by 4 bases; junction bases not matched to a gene: 2. This chain links TRBV2 with TRBJ2-2, with 11 bases aligning to TRBD1. Sequencing used PBMCs. This receptor was identified in a woman in her 30s in good health and CMV-seropositive. The CDR3 sequence: CASSEDGTGGTGELFF. CDR3 nucleotide sequence: TGTGCCAGCAGTGAAGACGGGACAGGGGGCACCGGGGAGCTGTTTTTT. Based on the CDR3 plus reference TRBV2 and TRBJ2-2, the full variable domain is EPEVTQTPSHQVTQMGQEVILRCVPISNHLYFYWYRQILGQKVEFLVSFYNNEISEKSEIFDDQFSVERPDGSNFTLKIRSTKLEDSAMYFCASSEDGTGGTGELFFGEGSRLTVL.